This T cell receptor (beta chain) was sequenced during a study of spatial heterogeneity in lung cancer. Study-level information: In cases with available follow-up PBMC samples, these were sequenced at a median of around 2 years after resection. The study, taken as a whole, reports: Expanded tumor TCRs that were ubiquitous appeared in blood more at resection than follow-up.

There are many counts of this clonotype. Its antigen is unknown. TCRdb reprocessed the 5' RACE reads with MiXCR, giving one entry per CDR3 protein. Of 40,000 or so distinct CDR3 sequences detected, roughly 10% appear once; the ten largest clones hold about a sixth. V was clipped by 5 bases and J by 1 base, with 6 bases between them. CDR1 and CDR2 from the germline V gene are GTSNPN and SVGIG (reference sequence). The CDR3 length is 11 residues. Described time point: blood at routine non-recurrence follow-up after resection. The sequenced material consisted of unsorted whole RNA from tumor, nontumor lung or frozen PBMC.

The receptor was derived from a female donor with early-stage non-small cell lung cancer. The source material was PBMCs, sampled at follow-up. The rearrangement uses TRBV30 and TRBJ2-7; D gene uncertain. The CDR3 DNA reads TGTGCCTGGCGGTCGTCCTACGAGCAGTACTTC. The encoded protein is CAWRSSYEQYF.